Each of the 27 T cell receptor beta chains below was sequenced from the same sample in a study of CD4 T cells in relation to SARS-CoV-2 and coronaviruses (dated by TCRdb to the early 2020s). The library was generated by the immunoSEQ multiplex PCR assay. TCRdb obtained this table from immuneACCESS and retained in-frame rearrangements with V and J assigned. These tables miss some clones; where compared with another copy, unresolved V genes account for less than half of the shortfall, and the remainder is unexplained. A total of just over 35,000 clones appear in this sample, roughly 82% of them only once. The ten most abundant clones make up roughly 20% of the sample. No antigen has been assigned to these receptors. Material for sequencing was memory CD4+ T cells from PBMCs, cultured in vitro. The sample's cell subset or site, from its label and the paper: memory (non-naive) CD4+ T cells. These receptors came from an adult with COVID-19.

Only a few counts were recorded for this clone. This rearrangement joins TRBV7-9 to TRBJ1-5; TRBD1 is a possible D gene (6 bases). Trimming removed 2 bases from V and 9 bases from J, with 11 bases in between. The CDR3 has 13 residues. Germline V CDR1 and CDR2: SEHNR, FQNEAQ (reference sequence). The CDR3 DNA reads TGTGCCAGCAGCTTACAGGGGATCGGGCCCCAGCATTTT. This sequence encodes CASSLQGIGPQHF.

The rearrangement uses TRBV20-1 and TRBJ2-2; maybe TRBD1 (5 bases). CDR1 and CDR2 from the germline V gene are DFQATT and SNEGSKA (reference sequence). V shed 4 bases and J shed 8 bases, with 8 bases lying between them. The CDR3 spans 11 residues. For the CDR3, the DNA is TGCAGTGCTAAGAGGACAGGGGAGCTGTTTTTT. This codes for CSAKRTGELFF.

This chain connects TRBV18 to TRBJ2-7, with D uncertain. The germline CDR1 and CDR2 sequences are KGHSH and LQKENI. Trimming took off 3 bases at V and 3 bases at J, with 12 bases between the two ends. The CDR3 covers 14 residues. The DNA of the CDR3 is TGTGCCAGCTCACCTAATGACGGCCGCTACGAGCAGTACTTC. It specifies CASSPNDGRYEQYF.

The V call is TRBV18, the J call TRBJ2-7; 10 bases map to TRBD2. Germline CDR1 reads KGHSH; CDR2 reads LQKENI. The V gene end was trimmed by 3 bases and the J gene end by 3 bases; junction bases not matched to a gene: 17. The CDR3 spans 19 residues. Here the CDR3 DNA reads TGTGCCAGCTCACCGACTGGACTAGCGGCCCTGACCTTAAACTACGAGCAGTACTTC. Protein sequence: CASSPTGLAALTLNYEQYF. Full variable domain (missing parts from reference TRBV18 and TRBJ2-7): NAGVMQNPRHLVRRRGQEARLRCSPMKGHSHVYWYRQLPEEGLKFMVYLQKENIIDESGMPKERFSAEFPKEGPSILRIQQVVRGDSAAYFCASSPTGLAALTLNYEQYFGPGTRLTVT.

CDR3 DNA sequence: TGTGCCATCAGTGAACGGGAAGGGTCCTACAATGAGCAGTTCTTC. Amino acid sequence: CAISEREGSYNEQFF. The V and J genes are TRBV10-3 and TRBJ2-1, with a weak D call TRBD2 (5 bases). Germline assignment: CDR1 ENHRY and CDR2 SYGVKD. The CDR3 is 15 amino acids. Deletions cut 3 bases from V and 1 base from J, with 10 bases between.

The CDR3 DNA is TGTGCCAGCGGAGGGGGCGGGCGGGCCCCGTTCTTC. It specifies CASGGGGRAPFF. J is TRBJ2-1 and V is TRBV7-9, with D perhaps matching TRBD1 (7 bases). V lost 8 bases, J lost 15 bases, and 20 bases lay in between. The CDR3 has 12 residues. Germline V gene data show CDR1 as SEHNR and CDR2 as FQNEAQ (reference sequence).

This clone was seen a few times. The gene calls are TRBV24-1 and TRBJ1-5, with 8 positions matching TRBD1. From germline, CDR1 is KGHDR and CDR2 SFDVKD. This CDR3 has 14 amino acids. V was clipped by 4 bases and J by 7 bases; unmatched bases: 5. The CDR3 is CATSEGQGNQPQHF. CDR3 coding DNA: TGTGCCACCAGTGAAGGACAGGGAAACCAGCCCCAGCATTTT.

V usage is TRBV5-4 and J usage is TRBJ2-1, with D perhaps matching TRBD2 (6 bases). This CDR3 is built from 15 residues. V was cut by 0 bases and J by 7 bases, with 14 bases left in between. Germline V CDR1 and CDR2: SGHNT, YYREEE (reference sequence). The CDR3 DNA reads TGTGCCAGCAGCTTGGCGGGAGCTCGGGGTAATGAGCAGTTCTTC. This gives the protein CASSLAGARGNEQFF.

The chain links TRBV28 to TRBJ2-3, with TRBD2 matching 8 bases. The V segment lost 1 base and the J segment 7 bases; nucleotides outside the gene matches: 7. Germline lookup yields CDR1 MDHEN and CDR2 SYDVKM. CDR3 size: 15 residues. CDR3 protein: CASSLLAGGLNTQYF. DNA for the CDR3: TGTGCCAGCAGTTTATTGGCGGGAGGTCTGAATACGCAGTATTTT.

This chain joins TRBV29-1 and TRBJ2-3; 8 bases are a match to TRBD2. This CDR3 comprises 13 residues. With 5 bases clipped from V and 6 bases from J, the junction kept 7 bases outside the gene matches. Germline V gene lookup returns CDR1 SQVTM and CDR2 ANQGSEA. The CDR3 sequence: CSVYSGSSDTQYF. The DNA of the CDR3 is TGCAGCGTTTACAGCGGGAGTTCGGATACGCAGTATTTT.

The chain combines TRBV13 with TRBJ2-2; 12 bases fit TRBD2. Germline lookup yields CDR1 PRHDT and CDR2 FYEKMQ (reference sequence). This CDR3 spans 16 amino acids. J lost 8 bases, V lost 4 bases, and 8 bases had no gene match. In nucleotides, the CDR3 is TGTGCCAGCAGCTCCGGACTAGCGGGGATCGTGGGGGAGCTGTTTTTT. Translated, it gives CASSSGLAGIVGELFF.

This chain connects TRBV18 to TRBJ2-1, with TRBD2 as a possible D gene (5 bases). The length of the CDR3 is 15 residues. Between the trimmed V and J ends, which lost 2 bases and 4 bases, there was a span of 12 bases. The germline V gene has CDR1 KGHSH and CDR2 LQKENI. The DNA of the CDR3 is TGTGCCAGCTCACCATCACTAGGTGGGTACAATGAGCAGTTCTTC. Translation: CASSPSLGGYNEQFF.

The chain uses TRBV4-2 and TRBJ2-7; 7 nucleotides line up with TRBD1. CDR1 and CDR2 (germline): LGHNA, YNFKEQ. V lost 1 base, J lost 5 bases, and 8 bases stayed unmatched. The CDR3 spans 15 residues. CDR3 residues: CASSQGEGGSDEQYF. Written as DNA, the CDR3 is TGTGCCAGCAGCCAAGGGGAAGGGGGCAGTGACGAGCAGTACTTC.

The chain combines TRBV19 with TRBJ2-7, with TRBD2 matching over 8 bases. CDR1 and CDR2 (germline): LNHDA, SQIVND (reference sequence). This CDR3 spans 12 amino acids. V lost 8 bases and J lost 5; bases outside the gene matches: 5. CDR3 loop: CASGTRRDEQYF. CDR3 sequence (DNA): TGTGCCAGTGGGACTAGACGAGACGAGCAGTACTTC.

This rearrangement joins TRBV6-1 to TRBJ2-7, with TRBD2 matching 13 bases. Per the germline V gene, CDR1 is MNHNS and CDR2 is SASEGT. This CDR3 comprises 16 residues. With V trimmed by 4 bases and J by 4 bases, 7 bases remained unmatched. The CDR3 region has the DNA TGTGCCAGCAGTGGACGGACTAGCGGGAGAATATACGAGCAGTACTTC. Translated: CASSGRTSGRIYEQYF.

This clone was observed a single time. The gene calls are TRBV18 and TRBJ2-5; TRBD2 matches at 7 bases. The CDR3 spans 17 residues. CDR1 KGHSH and CDR2 LQKENI come from the germline V gene. The ends lost 1 base at V and 2 bases at J; junction bases unmatched: 10. The CDR3 reads CASSPLRRAGVQETQYF. For the CDR3, the DNA is TGTGCCAGCTCACCACTACGGCGGGCGGGAGTACAAGAGACCCAGTACTTC.

The chain uses TRBV5-6 and TRBJ2-7; D is unclear. Germline lookup yields CDR1 SGHDT and CDR2 YYEEEE. The ends were cut back, 1 base at V and 6 bases at J, with 17 bases in the middle. CDR3 length: 15 amino acids. CDR3 residues: CASSLSQGLLGEQYF. CDR3 DNA: TGTGCCAGCAGCTTGAGCCAAGGCCTCTTGGGCGAGCAGTACTTC.

The chain has TRBV2 and TRBJ1-1; 7 bases line up with TRBD1. Looked up from germline, CDR1 is SNHLY and CDR2 is FYNNEI. After removal of 5 bases from V and 2 bases from J, the junction contained 5 bases not matched to a gene. The CDR3 loop spans 14 amino acids. DNA of the CDR3: TGTGCCAGCAGTTACACAGGGGCCAACACTGAAGCTTTCTTT. It specifies CASSYTGANTEAFF.

The chain carries TRBV5-6 and TRBJ1-1; 8 bases are a match to TRBD1. Germline V gene sequence: CDR1 SGHDT, CDR2 YYEEEE. V shed 4 bases and J 3 bases; nucleotides not matched to a gene: 2. This CDR3 is built from 13 residues. CDR3 coding DNA: TGTGCCAGCAGCAGACAGGGGTACACTGAAGCTTTCTTT. As protein: CASSRQGYTEAFF.

The chain uses TRBV2 and TRBJ1-5; TRBD1 aligns across 10 bases. The trim removed 6 bases at V and 7 bases at J, leaving 6 bases unmatched. CDR1 is SNHLY and CDR2 is FYNNEI in the germline V gene. The CDR3 extends over 14 amino acids. The CDR3 loop is CASSPTGGFQPQHF. Written as DNA, the CDR3 is TGTGCCAGCAGCCCGACAGGGGGCTTCCAGCCCCAGCATTTT.

The sample holds a few counts of this clone. The rearrangement links TRBV28 to TRBJ2-3, with 7 bases that match TRBD1. CDR3 length equals 14 residues. Trimming at V came to 5 bases and at J to 4 bases, leaving 6 bases not matched to a gene. In germline, CDR1 is MDHEN, CDR2 SYDVKM. CDR3 sequence reads: CASSEDRVADTQYF. CDR3 in DNA: TGTGCCAGCAGTGAAGACAGGGTAGCAGATACGCAGTATTTT.

V is TRBV11-2 and J is TRBJ2-5; 8 bases agree with TRBD2. The V and J ends lost 2 bases and 5 bases, in that order; junction bases with no gene match: 1. Germline V gene lookup returns CDR1 SGHAT and CDR2 FQNNGV. This CDR3 comprises 13 residues. The CDR3 DNA sequence: TGTGCCAGCAGCTTAATAGCGGGGGAGACCCAGTACTTC. It translates to CASSLIAGETQYF.

The J gene is TRBJ2-3, the V gene TRBV5-1; TRBD2 is a possible D gene (6 bases). Trimming pared 2 bases from V and 0 bases from J, leaving 10 bases between. The CDR3 length is 15 residues. CDR1 is SGHRS and CDR2 is YFSETQ in the germline V gene. CDR3 amino acids: CASSLLGTSTDTQYF. Here the CDR3 DNA reads TGCGCCAGCAGCTTACTAGGGACTAGCACAGATACGCAGTATTTT.

The V gene is TRBV6-5, the J gene TRBJ2-7; no clear D. Trimming removed 0 bases at V and 2 bases at J, with 8 bases between. Germline CDR1 reads MNHEY; CDR2 reads SVGAGI. The CDR3 consists of 14 residues. The CDR3 sequence is CASSYSGSTYEQYF. In nucleotides, the CDR3 is TGTGCCAGCAGTTACTCAGGCAGCACCTACGAGCAGTACTTC.

This chain uses TRBV15 with TRBJ2-7, with 7 bases matching TRBD2. Trimming cost V 5 bases and J 3 bases; bases outside gene matches: 4. The CDR3 covers 13 residues. CDR1 is LNHNV, CDR2 YYDKDF, per germline (reference sequence). The chain's CDR3 is CATSRRESYEQYF. The CDR3 nucleotides are TGTGCCACCAGCCGGCGGGAGAGCTACGAGCAGTACTTC.

The chain links TRBV5-5 to TRBJ2-1; 7 bases are a match to TRBD2. The CDR3 runs 12 residues. Losses at the gene ends were 4 bases for V and 11 bases for J; bases not matched to a gene: 6. In germline, CDR1 is SGHKS, CDR2 YYEKEE (reference sequence). CDR3 bases: TGTGCCAGCAGCCGGGCGGGAGCCCAGCAGTTCTTC. It translates to CASSRAGAQQFF.

The V gene is TRBV4-3, the J gene TRBJ2-7; 8 nucleotides align to TRBD1. With 1 base clipped from V and 6 bases from J, the junction kept 11 bases outside the gene matches. Germline assignment: CDR1 LGHNA and CDR2 YSLEER. The CDR3 spans 16 residues. The CDR3 reads CASSQGLTGVNIEQYF. DNA for the CDR3: TGCGCCAGCAGCCAAGGCCTGACAGGGGTGAATATCGAGCAGTACTTC.